This TCR beta chain was retrieved from a study of regulatory T cells in long-lasting Graves disease. Overall study results and limits: There were preferences for TRBV28, TRBJ1-2 and TRBJ2-5 in persistent disease.

There are many counts of this clonotype. Its antigen is still unknown. V lost 5 bases, J lost 0 bases, and 10 bases lay in between. This CDR3 is 14 amino acids long. CDR1 and CDR2 (germline): SGHAT, FQNNGV. Combining iRepertoire HTBI primers with Arm-PCR of CDR3 regions, the authors built TCR beta libraries. TCRdb re-called the multiplex PCR reads with MiXCR, one entry per CDR3 protein. The sample contains approximately 490,000 distinct CDR3 sequences, around 15% of which appear only once. As to time point: newly diagnosed GD, antithyroid drugs for less than 3 months. Scientists built the TCR library using RNA that was extracted from PBMCs. Each patient gave around 8.1 milliliters of EDTA-anticoagulated peripheral blood. These data also formed part of another study, on T cells in Graves' hyperthyroidism and ophthalmopathy. As that study records: Patients were aged 18 to 65, had disease duration under 2 months, and had newly diagnosed hyperthyroidism.

The V call is TRBV11-2, the J call TRBJ1-1; possibly TRBD1 for D (6 bases). This sample comprised peripheral blood mononuclear cells (PBMCs), obtained at new diagnosis, from a patient treated with antithyroid drugs. This clonotype was sampled from a middle-aged man with Graves disease. In DNA, the CDR3 is TGTGCCAGCAGCGTAGGACAGTTGAACACTGAAGCTTTCTTT. It translates to CASSVGQLNTEAFF.